The 9 T cell receptor beta chains reported below all come from one sample, sequenced in a study of blood T cell repertoires in COVID-19. The table came from immunoSEQ multiplex PCR; TCRdb's copy has only in-frame clones and leaves some out. The data contain around 700,000 clones, 85% to 90% of them singletons. The sequenced sample was peripheral blood. The receptors here all came from a woman aged 18-29 years with acute or convalescent COVID-19.

The rearrangement joins TRBV9 to TRBJ1-1, with 7 positions matching TRBD1. V lost 3 bases to trimming and J lost 1 base; unmatched junction nucleotides: 12. CDR1 is SGDLS and CDR2 is YYNGEE in the germline V gene. The CDR3 runs to 17 residues. The CDR3 region is CASSARDSQAWNTEAFF. The CDR3 nucleotides are TGTGCCAGCAGCGCCCGGGACAGTCAAGCTTGGAACACTGAAGCTTTCTTT.

The count of this clone is one. The chain carries TRBV7-2 and TRBJ2-5; maybe TRBD2 (5 bases). The CDR3 extends over 16 amino acids. V was clipped by 5 bases and J by 1 base, with 17 bases between them. Per germline, CDR1 SGHTA and CDR2 FQGNSA. The CDR3 DNA follows: TGTGCCAGCAGCCAGTTGGGTACGGGGTTCCAAGAGACCCAGTACTTC. It specifies CASSQLGTGFQETQYF.

This sequence joins TRBV5-1 and TRBJ1-2; tentatively, D is TRBD1 (5 bases). The CDR3 loop spans 17 amino acids. Trimming took off 4 bases at V and 7 bases at J, with 26 bases between the two ends. Germline-derived CDR1 and CDR2 are SGHRS and YFSETQ. The CDR3 loop is CASSLTMGRQSRVGYTF. The CDR3 region has the DNA TGCGCCAGCAGCCTCACCATGGGTCGACAGTCAAGGGTTGGCTACACCTTC. The variable domain in full, completed from reference TRBV5-1 and TRBJ1-2, reads KAGVTQTPRYLIKTRGQQVTLSCSPISGHRSVSWYQQTPGQGLQFLFEYFSETQRNKGNFPGRFSGRQFSNSRSEMNVSTLELGDSALYLCASSLTMGRQSRVGYTFGSGTRLTVV.

The chain recombines TRBV18 with TRBJ2-7; a weak D match, TRBD1 (5 bases). V lost 4 bases and J lost 4, with 14 bases in between. CDR1 is KGHSH, CDR2 LQKENI, per germline. The CDR3 is 14 residues long. DNA of the CDR3: TGTGCCAGCTCACACGGACAACGAACTTACGAGCAGTACTTC. The encoded protein is CASSHGQRTYEQYF.

The chain employs TRBV14 and TRBJ1-3; D call uncertain. This CDR3 spans 15 amino acids. Deletions cut 1 base from V and 3 bases from J, with 10 bases between. CDR1 is SGHDN and CDR2 is FVKESK in the germline V gene. CDR3 residues: CASSQAGTVGNTIYF. The CDR3 DNA reads as TGTGCCAGCAGCCAAGCCGGTACGGTTGGAAACACCATATATTTT.

The chain couples TRBV13 to TRBJ2-7, with D perhaps TRBD1 (5 bases). The length of the CDR3 is 15 residues. From germline, CDR1 is PRHDT and CDR2 FYEKMQ (reference sequence). With 4 bases removed from V and 3 bases from J, the gap between germline ends came to 16 bases. The CDR3 loop reads CASSSDRNGFYEQYF. In DNA form, the CDR3 reads TGTGCCAGCAGCTCTGACAGAAACGGATTCTACGAGCAGTACTTC.

This clone has only one observation. The J gene is TRBJ2-6, the V gene TRBV11-3; D perhaps matches TRBD2 (6 bases). Germline CDR1 reads SGHNT; CDR2 reads YENEEA. CDR3 length: 21 residues. V was cut by 0 bases and J by 2 bases, with 23 bases left in between. CDR3 sequence (DNA): TGTGCCAGCAGCTTAGAGAGGGTAGGGCCTAGGGGAGGACCTGGGGCCAACGTCCTGACTTTC. It codes for CASSLERVGPRGGPGANVLTF.

The chain uses TRBV7-8 and TRBJ2-2; D is possibly TRBD1 (5 bases). There are 15 residues in the CDR3. Germline lookup yields CDR1 SGHVS and CDR2 FQNEAQ. The germline V and J ends were trimmed by 5 bases and 4 bases, with 14 bases remaining between them. The CDR3 region is CASSHLRQPTGELFF. In nucleotides, the CDR3 is TGTGCCAGCAGCCACTTGAGACAGCCCACCGGGGAGCTGTTTTTT.

V is TRBV21-1 and J is TRBJ1-1; the D segment call TRBD1 is taken from the table without a DNA check. TRBV21-1 is shown as a pseudogene. The CDR3 extends over 15 amino acids. CDR3 sequence: CASSKGQGVGTEAFF. The CDR3 DNA reads TGTGCCAGCAGCAAAGGGCAGGGGGTGGGCACTGAAGCTTTCTTT.